The entry that follows covers one T cell receptor beta chain sequence. In the original processing: Reference gene primer amplification in the assay estimated nucleated cell counts. The data were produced by immunoSEQ multiplex PCR, yet TCRdb's version contains in-frame clones alone and is incomplete. D and trimming come from the DNA, and the V and J calls and clone size come from that table. The data hold approximately 450,000 clones, with approximately 90% observed a single time. This sample was included in a study of blood T cell repertoires in COVID-19. Looking at the study overall: COVID-19 samples, acute and convalescent, were from the United States, Italy and Spain. Sources were T cells, B-cell-depleted T cells, or PBMCs; the material itself was cDNA or gDNA.

Germline V CDR1 and CDR2: SNHLY, FYNNEI. CDR3 length equals 17 residues. The ends were cut back, 4 bases at V and 0 bases at J, with 19 bases in the middle. The gene calls are TRBV2 and TRBJ2-7; D gene ambiguous. The sequencing input was peripheral blood. The sequence came from a woman in her thirties with acute or convalescent COVID-19. The CDR3 sequence: CASSAPFPLRSSYEQYF. The CDR3 DNA reads TGTGCCAGCAGTGCGCCGTTCCCCCTGCGGAGCTCCTACGAGCAGTACTTC.